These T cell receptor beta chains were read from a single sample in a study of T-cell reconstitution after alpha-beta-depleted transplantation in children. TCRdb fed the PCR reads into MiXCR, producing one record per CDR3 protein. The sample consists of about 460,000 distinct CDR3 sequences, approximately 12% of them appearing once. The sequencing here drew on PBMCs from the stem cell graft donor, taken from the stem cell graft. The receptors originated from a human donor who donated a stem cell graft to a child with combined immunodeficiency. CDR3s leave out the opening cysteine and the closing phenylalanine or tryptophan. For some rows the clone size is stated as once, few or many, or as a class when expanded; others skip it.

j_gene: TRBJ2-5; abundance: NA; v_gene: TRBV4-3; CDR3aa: ASSQEGGAQETQY
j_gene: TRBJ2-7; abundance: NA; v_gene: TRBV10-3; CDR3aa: AISGGNEQY
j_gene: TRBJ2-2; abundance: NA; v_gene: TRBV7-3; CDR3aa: ASSPTLTGELF
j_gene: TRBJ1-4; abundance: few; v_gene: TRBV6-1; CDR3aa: ASSERGRVNEKLF
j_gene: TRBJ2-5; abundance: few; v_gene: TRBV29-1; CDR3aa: SVEDFRGEETQY
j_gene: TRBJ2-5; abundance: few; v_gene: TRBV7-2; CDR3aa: ASSLGMQETQY
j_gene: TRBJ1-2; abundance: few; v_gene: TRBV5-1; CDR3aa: ASSFGQYYGYT
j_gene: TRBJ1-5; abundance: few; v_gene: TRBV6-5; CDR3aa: ASSYSGGQGDNQPQH
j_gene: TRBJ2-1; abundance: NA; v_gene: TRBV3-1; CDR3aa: ASSHLGASGRAISNEQF
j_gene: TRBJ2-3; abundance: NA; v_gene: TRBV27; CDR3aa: ASSLGQITDTQY
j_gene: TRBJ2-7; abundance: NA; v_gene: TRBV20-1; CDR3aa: SARDWGHEQY
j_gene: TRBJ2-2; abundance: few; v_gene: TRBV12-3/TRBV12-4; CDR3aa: ASSRGLAGAAGELF
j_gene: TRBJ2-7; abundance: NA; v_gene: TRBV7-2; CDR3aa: ASSLEAGMRREQY
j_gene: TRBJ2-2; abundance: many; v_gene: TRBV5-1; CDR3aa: ASSRGQLNTGELF
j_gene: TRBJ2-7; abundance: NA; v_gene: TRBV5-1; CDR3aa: ASSLRGQGEYSYEQY
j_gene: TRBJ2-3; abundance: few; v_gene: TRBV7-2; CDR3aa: ASSLKGLAPPDTQY
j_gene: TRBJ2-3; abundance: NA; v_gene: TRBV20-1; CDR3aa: SGWDAGTDTQY
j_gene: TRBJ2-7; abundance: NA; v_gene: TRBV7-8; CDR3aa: VSSPVGSASYEQY
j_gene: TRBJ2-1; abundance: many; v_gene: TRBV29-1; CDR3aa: SVDWTDVGNEQF
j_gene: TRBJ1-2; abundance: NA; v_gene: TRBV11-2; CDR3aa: ASSFVAYGYT
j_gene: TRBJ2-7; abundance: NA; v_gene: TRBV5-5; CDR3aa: ASSQELVSYEQY
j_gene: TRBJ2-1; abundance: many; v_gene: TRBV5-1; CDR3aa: ASSIGVDTYPRQF
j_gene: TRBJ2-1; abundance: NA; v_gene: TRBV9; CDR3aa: ASSSDSFQPF
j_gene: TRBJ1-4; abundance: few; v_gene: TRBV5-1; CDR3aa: ASSFRGGVEKLF
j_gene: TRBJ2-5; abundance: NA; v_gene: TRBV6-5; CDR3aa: ASSRSSGGAWETQY
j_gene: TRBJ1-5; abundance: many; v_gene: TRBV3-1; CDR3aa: ASSQAGEVQPQH
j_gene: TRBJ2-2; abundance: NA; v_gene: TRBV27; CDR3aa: ASSLSGQTYTGELF
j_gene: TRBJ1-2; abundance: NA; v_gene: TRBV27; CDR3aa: ASSPRTGLEGYT
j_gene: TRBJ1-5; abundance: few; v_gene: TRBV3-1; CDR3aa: ASSQDWTGRDQPQH
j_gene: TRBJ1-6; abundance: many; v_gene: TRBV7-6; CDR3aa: ASSLRPGDSPLH
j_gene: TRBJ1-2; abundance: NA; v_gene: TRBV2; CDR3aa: ASSSATGDYGYT
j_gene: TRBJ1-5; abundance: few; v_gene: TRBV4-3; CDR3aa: ASSQEVELGQPQH
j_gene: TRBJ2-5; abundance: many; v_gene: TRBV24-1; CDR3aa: ATSDLKRQGVQETQY
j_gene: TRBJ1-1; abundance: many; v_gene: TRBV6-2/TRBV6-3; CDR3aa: ASIDGGLRNTEAF
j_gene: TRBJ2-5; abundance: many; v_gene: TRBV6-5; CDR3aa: ASSYSQGRETQY
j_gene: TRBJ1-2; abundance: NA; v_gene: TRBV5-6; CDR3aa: ASSWDRVISGYT
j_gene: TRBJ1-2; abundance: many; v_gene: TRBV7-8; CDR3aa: ASSLALDNYGYT
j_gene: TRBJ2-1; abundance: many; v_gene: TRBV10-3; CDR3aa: AISPPGEYNEQF
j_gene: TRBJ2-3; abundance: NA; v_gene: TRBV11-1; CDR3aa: ASSSVHGTSGTSTDTQY
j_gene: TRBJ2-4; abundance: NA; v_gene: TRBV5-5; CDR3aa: ASSYDRINIQY
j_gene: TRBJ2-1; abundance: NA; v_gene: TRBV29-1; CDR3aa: SVEASADNEQF
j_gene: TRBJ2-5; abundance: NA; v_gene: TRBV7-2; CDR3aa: ASSLDGGVKTQY
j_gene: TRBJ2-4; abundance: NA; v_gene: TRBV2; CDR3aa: ASSAPKTGAKNIQY
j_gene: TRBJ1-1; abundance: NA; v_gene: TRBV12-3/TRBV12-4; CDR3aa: ASLLRIRAF
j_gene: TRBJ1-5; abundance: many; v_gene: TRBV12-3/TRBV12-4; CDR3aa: ASSPFRQPQH
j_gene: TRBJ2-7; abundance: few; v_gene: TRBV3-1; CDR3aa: ASSYAGESSYEQY
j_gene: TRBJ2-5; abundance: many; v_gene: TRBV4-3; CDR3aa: ASSPQAGVPETQY
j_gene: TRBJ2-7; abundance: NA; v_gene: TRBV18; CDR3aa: ASSPRRLEINEQY